The TCR beta chain under discussion was sequenced for a study of T cells in tuberculosis. Cells were sorted from thawed PBMC rested overnight and stained with GMM-loaded CD1B tetramer, viability dye and anti-CD3. The CD1B tetramers carried C32 glucose monomycolate purified from Rhodococcus equi. Each donor contributed roughly 96,000 sorted tetramer-negative cells. Germline-derived CDR1 and CDR2 are LNHNV and YYDKDF (reference sequence). The CDR3 has 18 residues. Trimming removed 0 bases from V and 4 bases from J, with 19 bases in between. The assay was immunoSEQ multiplex PCR, and TCRdb's table has in-frame clones only and misses some. The sample lists 85,000 to 100,000 clones, roughly 93% occurring once.

The origin of this receptor is an adult woman with latent tuberculosis. Sequencing was done on a sample of CD1b-GMM tetramer-negative cells sorted from PBMCs. This rearrangement joins TRBV15 to TRBJ1-5; tentative D call: TRBD1 (6 bases). The CDR3 DNA is TGTGCCACCAGCAGAGATCCCTCCCCCCCCAGGGGTAATCAGCCCCAGCATTTT. Its protein product is CATSRDPSPPRGNQPQHF.